The 28 T cell receptor beta chains listed next were all sequenced from one sample in a study of blood T cells in healthy people across ages. The second PCR ran roughly 6 to 11 cycles with a sample-barcoded 5' primer and J-beta primers. One entry per CDR3 protein, called by TCRdb with MiXCR from the 5' RACE reads. Of about 570,000 distinct CDR3 sequences listed, 27% are singletons. Sequences were obtained from blood. Receptors originate from a woman between 65 and 79 years old in good health.

The genes are TRBV6-6 and TRBJ1-6; D ambiguous. Germline lookup yields CDR1 MNHNY and CDR2 SVGAGI (reference sequence). V was clipped by 5 bases and J by 8 bases, with 13 bases between them. The CDR3 consists of 14 residues. CDR3 in amino acids: CASSRADGDSPLHF. CDR3 coding DNA: TGTGCCAGCAGTCGGGCTGACGGAGATTCACCCCTCCACTTT.

V usage is TRBV6-5 and J usage is TRBJ1-4, with TRBD1 matching 7 bases. Germline loops: CDR1 MNHEY, CDR2 SVGAGI. V was clipped by 5 bases and J by 7 bases; unmatched bases: 7. The CDR3 runs 14 residues. This chain's CDR3 is CASSQTGNPEKLFF. CDR3 sequence (DNA): TGTGCCAGCAGTCAGACAGGGAACCCTGAAAAACTGTTTTTT.

V is TRBV30 and J is TRBJ2-2; no reliable D call. This CDR3 has 12 residues. V was pared by 7 bases and J by 6 bases, with 12 bases between. In germline, CDR1 is GTSNPN, CDR2 SVGIG (reference sequence). The CDR3 here is CAFYHRPGELFF. The CDR3 nucleotides are TGTGCCTTCTACCACAGACCCGGGGAGCTGTTTTTT.

The rearrangement uses TRBV5-1 and TRBJ2-1, with 11 bases fitting TRBD2. This CDR3 region has 17 residues. V lost 0 bases, J lost 6 bases, and 8 bases stayed unmatched. CDR1 is SGHRS, CDR2 YFSETQ, per germline. CDR3 loop: CASSLGGRLAGGNEQFF. Written as DNA, the CDR3 is TGCGCCAGCAGCTTGGGAGGTCGGCTAGCGGGGGGCAATGAGCAGTTCTTC.

This chain joins TRBV20-1 and TRBJ1-4; D possibly corresponds to TRBD1 (5 bases). Per the germline V gene, CDR1 is DFQATT and CDR2 is SNEGSKA (reference sequence). V was clipped by 5 bases and J by 5 bases, with 12 bases between them. The CDR3 extends over 13 amino acids. CDR3 DNA: TGCAGTGCTTCCTGGGGGGGAAATGAAAAACTGTTTTTT. It encodes CSASWGGNEKLFF.

This clonotype appeared a single time. The chain employs TRBV2 and TRBJ1-4; TRBD1 aligns across 7 bases. V lost 3 bases and J lost 4; bases outside the gene matches: 8. The CDR3 loop spans 16 amino acids. CDR1 and CDR2 (germline): SNHLY, FYNNEI. The CDR3 sequence: CASSDRPGQYNEKLFF. As DNA, the CDR3 is TGTGCCAGCAGTGACCGCCCGGGACAGTATAATGAAAAACTGTTTTTT.

This clonotype was detected a few times. The genes are TRBV27 and TRBJ2-6, with D unresolved. This CDR3 has 17 residues. Germline V gene sequence: CDR1 MNHEY, CDR2 SMNVEV (reference sequence). Deletions cut 5 bases from V and 4 bases from J, with 18 bases between. The CDR3 protein is CASSPHRPPLGANVLTF. The CDR3 DNA follows: TGTGCCAGCAGTCCCCACCGGCCCCCTTTAGGGGCCAACGTCCTGACTTTC.

This clonotype was seen at least ten times. V usage is TRBV28 and J usage is TRBJ2-2, with D tentatively TRBD2 (6 bases). Germline V gene sequence: CDR1 MDHEN, CDR2 SYDVKM. The CDR3 consists of 16 residues. V shed 4 bases and J shed 8 bases, with 20 bases lying between them. CDR3 amino acids: CASSSPRAGREGELFF. The CDR3 nucleotides are TGTGCCAGCAGTTCCCCCCGGGCGGGACGTGAAGGGGAGCTGTTTTTT.

This clonotype was counted a few times. The chain joins TRBV6-2 or TRBV6-3 to TRBJ2-5; either TRBD1 or TRBD2 may supply D (5 bases each). Germline values: CDR1 MNHEY, CDR2 SVGEGT. The CDR3 runs to 13 residues. V was cut by 6 bases and J by 5 bases, with 13 bases left in between. CDR3 DNA sequence: TGTGCCAGCAGACGGGGCCCCGGGGAGACCCAGTACTTC. Its translation is CASRRGPGETQYF.

The rearrangement joins TRBV4-3 to TRBJ1-2; the match to TRBD1 covers 8 bases. J lost 0 bases, V lost 3 bases, and 3 bases had no gene match. Per germline, CDR1 LGHNA and CDR2 YSLEER. CDR3 length: 15 amino acids. CDR3 in amino acids: CASSQGQAANYGYTF. The CDR3, as DNA: TGCGCCAGCAGCCAGGGACAGGCCGCTAACTATGGCTACACCTTC.

This clonotype was found a few times. The rearrangement uses TRBV7-2 and TRBJ1-1, with TRBD1 matching over 7 bases. Trimming at V came to 4 bases and at J to 4 bases, leaving 9 bases not matched to a gene. Germline V gene data show CDR1 as SGHTA and CDR2 as FQGNSA. The CDR3 runs to 15 residues. The DNA of the CDR3 is TGTGCCAGCAGCTCGCAACAGGGGAGCGGCACTGAAGCTTTCTTT. Translating it yields CASSSQQGSGTEAFF.

This clonotype was detected a few times. The chain links TRBV4-1 to TRBJ2-5, with D maybe TRBD1 (6 bases). This CDR3 contains 16 residues. Germline assignment: CDR1 MGHRA and CDR2 YSYEKL. Trimming removed 4 bases from V and 4 bases from J, with 19 bases in between. The CDR3 DNA follows: TGCGCCAGCAGCCTCGAGATCATCAGGGGCAGAGAGACCCAGTACTTC. As protein: CASSLEIIRGRETQYF.

This rearrangement joins TRBV3-1 to TRBJ2-7; 10 nucleotides match TRBD2. In germline, CDR1 is LGHDT, CDR2 YNNKEL (reference sequence). Unmatched junction bases numbered 8, after V lost 4 bases and J lost 2 bases. The CDR3 is 16 residues long. The chain's CDR3 is CASSRTLAGDTYEQYF. The CDR3 DNA reads TGTGCCAGCAGCCGAACCCTAGCGGGGGACACCTACGAGCAGTACTTC.

V is TRBV5-1 and J is TRBJ2-1, with no clear D. There are 14 residues in the CDR3. Germline V gene data show CDR1 as SGHRS and CDR2 as YFSETQ. V was shortened by 4 bases and J by 6 bases, with 14 bases between the two germline ends. The CDR3 reads CASSPRTPINEQFF. The CDR3 DNA sequence: TGCGCCAGCAGCCCTAGGACCCCGATCAATGAGCAGTTCTTC.

In its sample, this clonotype was seen a few times. V and J are TRBV5-1 and TRBJ2-4; maybe TRBD2 (5 bases). CDR3 length: 14 amino acids. V was pared by 0 bases and J by 10 bases, with 14 bases between. The germline V gene has CDR1 SGHRS and CDR2 YFSETQ. In DNA form, the CDR3 reads TGCGCCAGCAGCTTGGGAGGCGGGCGAGAGATTCAGTACTTC. Its translation is CASSLGGGREIQYF.

The J gene is TRBJ2-3, the V gene TRBV30; 8 bases match TRBD2. Per the germline V gene, CDR1 is GTSNPN and CDR2 is SVGIG (reference sequence). This CDR3 comprises 14 residues. V lost 2 bases, J lost 2 bases, and 3 bases stayed unmatched. Written as DNA, the CDR3 is TGTGCCTGGAGTAAAGGACTAGCCACAGATACGCAGTATTTT. It is translated as CAWSKGLATDTQYF. Full variable domain (remainder filled in from reference TRBV30 and TRBJ2-3): SQTIHQWPATLVQPVGSPLSLECTVEGTSNPNLYWYRQAAGRGLQLLFYSVGIGQISSEVPQNLSASRPQDRQFILSSKKLLLSDSGFYLCAWSKGLATDTQYFGPGTRLTVL.

In this sample, this clonotype turned up a few times. The J gene is TRBJ2-5, the V gene TRBV7-9; 10 positions match TRBD1. Germline CDR1 reads SEHNR; CDR2 reads FQNEAQ (reference sequence). The CDR3 totals 13 residues. The J segment lost 4 bases and the V segment lost 10 bases, leaving 6 bases of the junction unmatched. CDR3 region: CATDRGQGETQYF. CDR3 DNA: TGTGCCACCGACAGGGGGCAGGGAGAGACCCAGTACTTC.

This clonotype has only a few counts. The J gene is TRBJ1-2, the V gene TRBV5-1; D call uncertain. With 2 bases removed from V and 6 bases from J, the gap between germline ends came to 11 bases. CDR3 size: 13 residues. CDR1 SGHRS and CDR2 YFSETQ come from the germline V gene. Written as DNA, the CDR3 is TGCGCCAGCAGCTTCGATCGGCCCGATGGCTACACCTTC. Translation: CASSFDRPDGYTF. The complete variable domain, with remaining parts taken from reference TRBV5-1 and TRBJ1-2, reads KAGVTQTPRYLIKTRGQQVTLSCSPISGHRSVSWYQQTPGQGLQFLFEYFSETQRNKGNFPGRFSGRQFSNSRSEMNVSTLELGDSALYLCASSFDRPDGYTFGSGTRLTVV.

With respect to this clonotype: A much bigger clone sits one base away, suggesting this may be a read error. This chain links TRBV15 with TRBJ1-4, with a weak D call TRBD1 (6 bases). CDR1 LNHNV and CDR2 YYDKDF come from the germline V gene (reference sequence). CDR3 length: 15 residues. As DNA, the CDR3 is TGTGCCACCAGCCCGTGGACAGCAACTAATGAAAGACTGTTTTTT. It translates to CATSPWTATNERLFF.

The chain couples TRBV20-1 to TRBJ1-6; tentative D call: TRBD1 (6 bases). CDR1 DFQATT and CDR2 SNEGSKA come from the germline V gene (reference sequence). CDR3 length: 13 residues. V was pared by 5 bases and J by 5 bases, with 10 bases between. The CDR3 region is CSAFDRNNSPLHF. The CDR3 DNA sequence: TGCAGTGCTTTTGACAGGAATAATTCACCCCTCCACTTT.

The chain couples TRBV7-2 to TRBJ2-7; no clear D gene. Germline CDR1 SGHTA, CDR2 FQGNSA. V gave up 5 bases and J gave up 5 bases, with 4 bases separating them. The CDR3 loop spans 10 amino acids. This chain's CDR3 is CASSLHEQYF. In DNA, the CDR3 is TGTGCCAGCAGCCTCCACGAGCAGTACTTC.

This clonotype appeared a single time. Likely a read error: the CDR3 ends without its conserved phenylalanine or tryptophan. This chain links TRBV11-3 with TRBJ2-7; TRBD2 matches at 15 bases. The germline V gene encodes CDR1 SGHNT and CDR2 YENEEA. Germline trimming cut 5 bases from V and 0 bases from J; bases unmatched to any gene: 8. The CDR3 extends over 18 amino acids. The CDR3 DNA follows: TGTGCCAGCAGCCCTCGGACTAGCGGGAGGGCCTACTCCTACGAGCAGTACCTC. This sequence encodes CASSPRTSGRAYSYEQYL.

This clonotype was observed a handful of times. V gene TRBV4-3 combines with J gene TRBJ1-6, with 11 bases that match TRBD1. V shed 6 bases, J shed 11 bases, and the junction held 6 bases outside the gene matches. The germline V gene encodes CDR1 LGHNA and CDR2 YSLEER. The CDR3 has 14 amino acids. The CDR3, as DNA: TGCGCCAGCAGTCGACCGGGACAGGGGGCACCCCTCCACTTT. Amino acids: CASSRPGQGAPLHF.

The chain couples TRBV9 to TRBJ2-2, with D possibly TRBD1 on 6 matching bases. The V and J ends lost 3 bases and 6 bases respectively, with 15 bases between them. This CDR3 is 15 amino acids long. The germline V gene encodes CDR1 SGDLS and CDR2 YYNGEE. DNA for the CDR3: TGTGCCAGCAGCGCGGGACACGGCGGTGCCGGGGAGCTGTTTTTT. This translates into CASSAGHGGAGELFF. Complete variable domain (other parts from reference TRBV9 and TRBJ2-2): DSGVTQTPKHLITATGQRVTLRCSPRSGDLSVYWYQQSLDQGLQFLIQYYNGEERAKGNILERFSAQQFPDLHSELNLSSLELGDSALYFCASSAGHGGAGELFFGEGSRLTVL.

The chain combines TRBV4-3 with TRBJ1-1; D uncertain. The CDR3 spans 16 residues. Germline V lookup: CDR1 LGHNA, CDR2 YSLEER. V lost 0 bases and J 1 base, leaving 12 bases between the germline ends. DNA for the CDR3: TGCGCCAGCAGCCAAGATTACCGGGGATGGAACACTGAAGCTTTCTTT. This sequence encodes CASSQDYRGWNTEAFF.

This clonotype has just a few counts. At one end, the junction sequence differs from germline, possibly due to a read error. The J gene is TRBJ2-2, the V gene TRBV4-1; D is unresolved. Germline-derived CDR1 and CDR2 are MGHRA and YSYEKL. The CDR3 runs 15 residues. CDR3 nucleotide sequence: TGCGCCAGCAGCCAAATGATTCTAAACACCCGGGAGCTGTTTTTT. It encodes CASSQMILNTRELFF.

The chain is built from TRBV28 and TRBJ2-4; 8 bases line up with TRBD1. This CDR3 region has 13 residues. Germline V gene lookup returns CDR1 MDHEN and CDR2 SYDVKM. The J segment lost 7 bases and the V segment lost 6 bases, leaving 5 bases of the junction unmatched. CDR3 in amino acids: CASRIQGANIQYF. CDR3 in DNA: TGTGCCAGCAGAATCCAGGGGGCGAACATTCAGTACTTC. Combining the CDR3 with reference TRBV28 and TRBJ2-4 gives the whole variable domain DVKVTQSSRYLVKRTGEKVFLECVQDMDHENMFWYRQDPGLGLRLIYFSYDVKMKEKGDIPEGYSVSREKKERFSLILESASTNQTSMYLCASRIQGANIQYFGAGTRLSVL.

This clonotype was seen a few times. The CDR3 protein is CASSFPDSRSYGYTF. The CDR3 coding sequence is TGTGCCAGCAGCTTCCCGGACAGCCGTAGCTATGGCTACACCTTC. The V and J genes are TRBV5-6 and TRBJ1-2, with a tentative D call TRBD1 (6 bases). The CDR3 is 15 residues long. V lost 2 bases and J 4 bases, leaving 15 bases between the germline ends. Germline V CDR1 and CDR2: SGHDT, YYEEEE.